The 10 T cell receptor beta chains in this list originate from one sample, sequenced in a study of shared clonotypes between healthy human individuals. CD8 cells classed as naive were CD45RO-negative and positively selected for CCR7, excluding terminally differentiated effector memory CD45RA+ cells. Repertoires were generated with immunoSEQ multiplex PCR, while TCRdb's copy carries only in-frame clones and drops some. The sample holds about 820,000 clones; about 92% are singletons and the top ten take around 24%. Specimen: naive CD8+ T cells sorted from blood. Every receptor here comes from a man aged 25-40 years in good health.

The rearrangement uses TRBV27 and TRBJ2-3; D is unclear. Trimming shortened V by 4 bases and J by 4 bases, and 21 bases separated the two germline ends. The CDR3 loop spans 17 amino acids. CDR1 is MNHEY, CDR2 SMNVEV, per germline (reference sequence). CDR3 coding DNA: TGTGCCAGCAGTTCAACTTACCCGTTCCTAGGAGCAGATACGCAGTATTTT. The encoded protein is CASSSTYPFLGADTQYF.

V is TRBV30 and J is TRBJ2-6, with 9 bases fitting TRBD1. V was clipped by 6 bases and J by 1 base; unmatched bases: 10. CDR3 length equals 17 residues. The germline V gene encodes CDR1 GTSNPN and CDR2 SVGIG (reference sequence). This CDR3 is CACKPGQGVSGANVLTF. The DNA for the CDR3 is TGTGCCTGCAAACCGGGACAGGGAGTTTCTGGGGCCAACGTCCTGACTTTC.

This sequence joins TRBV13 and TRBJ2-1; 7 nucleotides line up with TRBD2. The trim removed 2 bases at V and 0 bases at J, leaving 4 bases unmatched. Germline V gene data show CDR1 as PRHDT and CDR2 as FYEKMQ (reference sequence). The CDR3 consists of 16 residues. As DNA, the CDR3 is TGTGCCAGCAGCTTACTAGCGGATAGCTCCTACAATGAGCAGTTCTTC. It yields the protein CASSLLADSSYNEQFF. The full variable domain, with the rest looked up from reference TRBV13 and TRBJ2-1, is AAGVIQSPRHLIKEKRETATLKCYPIPRHDTVYWYQQGPGQDPQFLISFYEKMQSDKGSIPDRFSAQQFSDYHSELNMSSLELGDSALYFCASSLLADSSYNEQFFGPGTRLTVL.

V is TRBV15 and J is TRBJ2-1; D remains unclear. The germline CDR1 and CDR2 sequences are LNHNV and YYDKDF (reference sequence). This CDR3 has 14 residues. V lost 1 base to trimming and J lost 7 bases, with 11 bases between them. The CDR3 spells CATSRVPVPNEQFF. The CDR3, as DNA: TGTGCCACCAGCAGAGTTCCAGTACCGAATGAGCAGTTCTTC.

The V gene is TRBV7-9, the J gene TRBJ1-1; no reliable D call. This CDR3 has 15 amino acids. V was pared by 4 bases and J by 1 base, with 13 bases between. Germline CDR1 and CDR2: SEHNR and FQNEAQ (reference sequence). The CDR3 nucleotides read TGTGCCAGCAGCTCGGACTTAACTCAGAACACTGAAGCTTTCTTT. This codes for CASSSDLTQNTEAFF.

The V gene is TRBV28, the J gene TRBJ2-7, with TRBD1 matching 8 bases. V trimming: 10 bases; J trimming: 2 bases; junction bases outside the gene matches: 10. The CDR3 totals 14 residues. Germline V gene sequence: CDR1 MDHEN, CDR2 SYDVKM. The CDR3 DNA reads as TGTGCCACGAGGGGCGGGACAGGAACCTACGAGCAGTACTTC. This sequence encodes CATRGGTGTYEQYF.

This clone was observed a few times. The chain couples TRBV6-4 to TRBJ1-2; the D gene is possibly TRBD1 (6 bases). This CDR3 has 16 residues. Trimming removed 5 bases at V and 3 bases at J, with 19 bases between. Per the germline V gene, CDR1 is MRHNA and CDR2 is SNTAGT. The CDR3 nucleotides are TGTGCCAGCAGTCCAGGGGCGACAGGCAAATACTATGGCTACACCTTC. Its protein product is CASSPGATGKYYGYTF.

This CDR3 reads CASSLSGGGLSYEQYF. DNA of the CDR3: TGTGCCAGCAGTTTATCGGGCGGAGGGCTCTCCTACGAGCAGTACTTC. The chain joins TRBV27 to TRBJ2-7; a possible D gene is TRBD2 (6 bases). The CDR3 sequence is 16 residues long. Germline V gene data show CDR1 as MNHEY and CDR2 as SMNVEV (reference sequence). V lost 0 bases and J lost 0, with 12 bases in between.

The CDR3 DNA reads TGTGCCAGCAGGACTCTTACTAGCGGCACAGCCAATACGCAGTATTTT. It translates to CASRTLTSGTANTQYF. This chain connects TRBV27 to TRBJ2-3, with TRBD2 matching 8 bases. The ends lost 6 bases at V and 7 bases at J; junction bases unmatched: 15. CDR1 is MNHEY, CDR2 SMNVEV, per germline (reference sequence). The CDR3 contains 16 residues.

CDR3 nucleotides: TGTGCCACCGTTGGCGGGCGAGCCTACGAGCAGTACTTC. Its protein is CATVGGRAYEQYF. J is TRBJ2-7 and V is TRBV10-3; weak D call: TRBD2 (5 bases). V was clipped by 10 bases and J by 2 bases, with 15 bases between them. The CDR3 covers 13 residues. Germline V gene sequence: CDR1 ENHRY, CDR2 SYGVKD.